Listed below are T cell receptor beta chains from one sample, sequenced in a study of shared clonotypes between healthy human individuals. TCRdb's table, derived via immunoSEQ multiplex PCR, lists solely in-frame clones and lacks some. The profile covers fewer than 550,000 clones, with roughly 79% appearing a single time and approximately 13% taken by the ten largest. What was sequenced was PBMCs. The receptors originated from a woman in her thirties or forties in good health. Some clones in this sample may be carry-over from other donors' samples. Both conserved end residues are part of each CDR3. The D gene is left open where the match is weak. Rows give clone size only sometimes, using once, few, many, or a class for an expanded clone.

d_call	clone_size	v_call	j_call	cdr3_length	cdr3_aa	cdr3_nt
TRBD2	-	TRBV7-9	TRBJ2-3	16	CASSPRGSGMVDTQYF	TGTGCCAGCAGCCCCCGGGGTAGCGGGATGGTAGATACGCAGTATTTT
TRBD1	-	TRBV27	TRBJ2-2	14	CASKDRGYTGELFF	TGTGCCAGCAAGGACAGGGGGTACACCGGGGAGCTGTTTTTT
-	-	TRBV7-2	TRBJ2-2	15	CASSLGSGYTGELFF	TGTGCCAGCAGCTTAGGCAGCGGGTACACCGGGGAGCTGTTTTTT
TRBD2	-	TRBV27	TRBJ2-3	14	CASSAGLGTDTQYF	TGTGCCAGCAGCGCCGGACTAGGCACAGATACGCAGTATTTT
-	-	TRBV5-5	TRBJ2-7	13	CASSLNRIWEQYF	TGTGCCAGCAGCCTAAACAGGATTTGGGAGCAGTACTTC
TRBD1	-	TRBV6-1	TRBJ1-2	14	CASSRQGTNYGYTF	TGTGCCAGCAGCAGACAGGGGACTAACTATGGCTACACCTTC
TRBD1	few	TRBV15	TRBJ2-1	16	CATSRSRDRGLNEQFF	TGTGCCACCAGCAGATCCCGGGACAGGGGGCTGAATGAGCAGTTCTTC
-	few	TRBV6-1	TRBJ1-1	12	CASSEALGRQGF	TGTGCCAGCAGTGAAGCGCTAGGCAGGCAGGGCTTT
-	-	TRBV6-1	TRBJ2-7	13	CASSVSSNYEQYF	TGTGCCAGCAGTGTGTCTAGCAACTACGAGCAGTACTTC
-	-	TRBV4-2	TRBJ2-1	14	CASSSRGIGNEQFF	TGTGCCAGCAGTTCTCGAGGAATTGGCAATGAGCAGTTCTTC
TRBD1	-	TRBV2	TRBJ2-1	15	CASSEEQGLRNEQFF	TGTGCCAGCAGTGAAGAACAGGGGCTCCGCAATGAGCAGTTCTTC
-	-	TRBV5-5	TRBJ2-7	15	CASSSRGDTSYEQYF	TGTGCCAGCAGCTCCCGGGGGGACACCTCCTACGAGCAGTACTTC
TRBD1	-	TRBV7-2	TRBJ1-3	16	CASSLSTGGRGNTIYF	TGTGCCAGCAGCTTATCTACAGGGGGTCGGGGAAACACCATATATTTT
TRBD2	once	TRBV18	TRBJ2-1	20	CASSPQVRGRSLTSDNEQFF	TGTGCCAGCTCACCCCAGGTTAGGGGGAGATCACTGACTAGCGATAATGAGCAGTTCTTC
-	-	TRBV25-1	TRBJ2-7	13	CASSEYGSYEQYF	TGTGCCAGCAGTGAATATGGCTCCTACGAGCAGTACTTC
-	-	TRBV4-3	TRBJ2-7	13	CTSSQDLEDEQYF	TGCACCAGCAGCCAAGACTTGGAGGACGAGCAGTACTTC
-	-	TRBV5-1	TRBJ1-1	17	CASSLDPQAQPNTEAFF	TGCGCCAGCAGCTTGGACCCCCAAGCCCAGCCGAACACTGAAGCTTTCTTT